The clone carrying this T cell receptor (beta chain) came up once. What it binds is unknown. The data derive from a study of shared clonotypes between healthy human individuals. Across the study: CD8 memory received one plate per donor, CD8 naive two, CD4 memory three and CD4 naive three. Findings and limits, study-wide: Generally, naive subsets (rather than memory subsets) showed larger estimated richness. Across a handful of donors, naive CD4 shared roughly 5.2%, naive CD8 more than 3%, memory CD4 roughly 2.1%, memory CD8 over 0.3%.

CDR1 is GTSNPN, CDR2 SVGIG, per germline (reference sequence). The CDR3 extends over 14 amino acids. With 3 bases clipped from V and 2 bases from J, the junction kept 3 bases outside the gene matches. The table came from immunoSEQ multiplex PCR; TCRdb's copy has only in-frame clones and leaves some out. Of 2 million to 2.5 million clones detected, 85% to 95% appear once; the ten largest clones hold roughly 0.13%. Healthy adults negative for HIV, lacking recent acute infections or vaccinations, served as donors. The clonotype comes from a man between 18 and 35 years old in good health. Sequencing was performed on naive CD4+ T cells sorted from blood. Stated subset: CD45RA+ positively selected. The chain is built from TRBV30 and TRBJ2-3; TRBD2 agrees at 9 bases. The CDR3 here is CAWSPSGVTDTQYF. The CDR3 nucleotides read TGTGCCTGGAGCCCTAGCGGGGTCACAGATACGCAGTATTTT. Combining the CDR3 with reference TRBV30 and TRBJ2-3 gives the whole variable domain SQTIHQWPATLVQPVGSPLSLECTVEGTSNPNLYWYRQAAGRGLQLLFYSVGIGQISSEVPQNLSASRPQDRQFILSSKKLLLSDSGFYLCAWSPSGVTDTQYFGPGTRLTVL.